The clone carrying this TCR beta chain has a single count. Its antigen is unidentified. The CDR3 is 13 amino acids. Trimming stripped 7 bases from V and 0 bases from J, with 8 bases between. Germline lookup yields CDR1 SNHLY and CDR2 FYNNEI. The data were taken from a study of cytomegalovirus exposure and HLA in healthy donors. Both 60 Vbeta primers and 13 Jbeta primers went into the PCR. Only in-frame clones appear in the TCRdb table, and some are missing; sequencing was by immunoSEQ multiplex PCR. The table records 180,000 or so clones, around 77% of them present only once. Broader study findings: In presence/absence analyses, roughly uniform sequencing depth across donors was assumed.

The source is a woman aged 25 to 39 in good health and CMV-seronegative. The chain employs TRBV2 and TRBJ2-3, with TRBD2 as a possible D gene (6 bases). Sequenced material: PBMCs. CDR3 sequence (DNA): TGTGCCAGCAAGGGGACTAGCACAGATACGCAGTATTTT. Translation gives CASKGTSTDTQYF.